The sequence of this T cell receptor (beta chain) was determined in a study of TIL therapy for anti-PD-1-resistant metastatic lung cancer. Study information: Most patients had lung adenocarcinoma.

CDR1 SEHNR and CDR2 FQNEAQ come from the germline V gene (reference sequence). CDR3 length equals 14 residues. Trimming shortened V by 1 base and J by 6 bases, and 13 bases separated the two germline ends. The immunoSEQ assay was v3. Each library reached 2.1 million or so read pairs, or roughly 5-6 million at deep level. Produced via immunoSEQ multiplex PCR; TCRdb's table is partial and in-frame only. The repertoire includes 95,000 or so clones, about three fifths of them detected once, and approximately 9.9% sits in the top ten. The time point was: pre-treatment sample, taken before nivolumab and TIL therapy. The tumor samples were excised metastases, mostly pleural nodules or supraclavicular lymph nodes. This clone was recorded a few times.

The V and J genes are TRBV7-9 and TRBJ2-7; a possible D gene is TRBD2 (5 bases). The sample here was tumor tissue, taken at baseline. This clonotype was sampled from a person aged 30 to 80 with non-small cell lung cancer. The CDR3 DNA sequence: TGTGCCAGCAGCTTAGTCGAGGGCCGGGGCGAGCAGTACTTC. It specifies CASSLVEGRGEQYF.